This TCR beta chain appears in the sequencing data of a study of shared clonotypes between healthy human individuals. Sorted-subset replicate PCR reactions were performed with about 190 ng DNA, corresponding to some 32,000 T cell genomes. Using immunoSEQ multiplex PCR, the repertoire was profiled, and TCRdb retains in-frame clones only, with some absent. This table has about a million clones, about three quarters appearing once. Study findings and constraints: Estimated clonotype richness was generally higher in naive than memory subsets. Sharing across four donors was highest in naive CD4 (around 5%) and lowest in memory CD8 (about 0.4%).

As concerns this clone: The antigen is unknown.

The CDR3 runs 13 residues. CDR1 and CDR2 (germline): SGHAT, FQNNGV. The germline V and J ends were trimmed by 6 bases and 0 bases, with 6 bases remaining between them. The V call is TRBV11-2, the J call TRBJ2-1; tentatively, D is TRBD2 (5 bases). The clonotype was recovered from a young man in good health. Specimen: memory CD4+ T cells sorted from blood. Indicated subset: CD45RA-negative fraction. CDR3 amino acids: CASRGSSYNEQFF. The CDR3 DNA follows: TGTGCCAGCAGGGGGAGCTCCTACAATGAGCAGTTCTTC.